The 3 T cell receptor beta chains listed next were all sequenced from one sample in a study of blood T cell repertoires in COVID-19. Clones were sequenced by immunoSEQ multiplex PCR, and TCRdb holds only the in-frame ones, with some missing. The data show about 310,000 clones, about 91% seen once. Sequencing used PBMCs or T cells enriched from blood (not recorded which). The source of these receptors is a woman under 30 who had recovered from COVID-19.

The chain uses TRBV30 and TRBJ1-3; D is possibly TRBD1 (5 bases). The CDR3 sequence is 15 residues long. V lost 5 bases, J lost 4 bases, and 18 bases lay in between. Per the germline V gene, CDR1 is GTSNPN and CDR2 is SVGIG (reference sequence). The CDR3, as DNA: TGTGCCTGGCGGTGGGGGGGATTCGTCGGAAACACCATATATTTT. This gives the protein CAWRWGGFVGNTIYF.

V and J are TRBV19 and TRBJ1-5, with D tentatively TRBD1 (6 bases). The CDR3 has 15 amino acids. CDR1 LNHDA and CDR2 SQIVND come from the germline V gene (reference sequence). The ends were cut back, 3 bases at V and 4 bases at J, with 13 bases in the middle. The CDR3 spells CASSILGQKNQPQHF. The CDR3, as DNA: TGTGCCAGTAGTATTCTAGGACAGAAGAATCAGCCCCAGCATTTT.

The chain carries TRBV28 and TRBJ2-1; 9 bases map to TRBD2. CDR1 is MDHEN, CDR2 SYDVKM, per germline. CDR3 length equals 16 residues. Unmatched junction bases numbered 6, after V lost 6 bases and J lost 0 bases. The CDR3 spells CASRFSGSLSYNEQFF. The CDR3 nucleotides read TGTGCCAGCAGATTTAGCGGGAGCCTCTCCTACAATGAGCAGTTCTTC. Full variable domain (remainder filled in from reference TRBV28 and TRBJ2-1): DVKVTQSSRYLVKRTGEKVFLECVQDMDHENMFWYRQDPGLGLRLIYFSYDVKMKEKGDIPEGYSVSREKKERFSLILESASTNQTSMYLCASRFSGSLSYNEQFFGPGTRLTVL.